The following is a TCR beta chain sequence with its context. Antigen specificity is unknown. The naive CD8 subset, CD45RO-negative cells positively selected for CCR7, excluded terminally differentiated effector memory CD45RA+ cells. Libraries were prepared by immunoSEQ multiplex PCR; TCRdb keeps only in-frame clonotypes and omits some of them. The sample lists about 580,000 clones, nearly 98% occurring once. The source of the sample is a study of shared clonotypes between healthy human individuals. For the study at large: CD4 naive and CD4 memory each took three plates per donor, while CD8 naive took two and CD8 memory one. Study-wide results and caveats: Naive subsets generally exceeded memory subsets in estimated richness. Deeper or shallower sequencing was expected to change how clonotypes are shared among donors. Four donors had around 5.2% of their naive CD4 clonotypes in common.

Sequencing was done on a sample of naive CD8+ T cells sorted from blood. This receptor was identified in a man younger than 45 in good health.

Here the CDR3 reads CASSNLQGAYEQYF. In DNA, the CDR3 is TGTGCCAGCAGCAACCTGCAGGGAGCCTACGAGCAGTACTTC. This chain connects TRBV14 to TRBJ2-7, with D perhaps assigned TRBD1 or TRBD2 (5 bases each). V lost 5 bases to trimming and J lost 2 bases, with 13 bases between them. The CDR3 contains 14 residues. From germline, CDR1 is SGHDN and CDR2 FVKESK.